The clone carrying this T cell receptor beta chain has just a few counts. What it binds is not known. The data were produced by immunoSEQ multiplex PCR, yet TCRdb's version contains in-frame clones alone and is incomplete. The sample records around 1,500 clones, 26% being singletons. Germline-derived CDR1 and CDR2 are LNHDA and SQIVND (reference sequence). The CDR3 has 14 amino acids. V was clipped by 5 bases and J by 1 base, with 12 bases between them. This entry belongs to a study of T cells in localized non-small cell lung cancer. Findings and caveats of the study: Uninvolved adjacent lung showed the highest T cell clonality, exceeding tumor. Across samples, adjacent lung featured a median approximately 56 of the top 100 tumor clones. Tumor samples were not multi-region, leaving intratumor heterogeneity unexcluded. The study linked higher blood T cell density to longer overall survival.

The sample was normal lung tissue next to the tumor, taken before any cancer treatment. The clonotype originates from a male donor older than 55 with stage II lung adenocarcinoma. The J gene is TRBJ2-7, the V gene TRBV19, with TRBD1 as a possible D gene (6 bases). Written as DNA, the CDR3 is TGTGCCAGTAGTGAAACCGGGACATCCTACGAGCAGTACTTC. Translation: CASSETGTSYEQYF.